This paragraph covers one TCR beta chain sequence. Its target is not known. The authors' processing: Filtering was not the same, since immunoSEQ gave junction-only sequences without quality scores. The repertoire was sequenced with immunoSEQ multiplex PCR; TCRdb's copy has only in-frame clones and lacks some. D and trimming were read from the DNA, whereas the V and J calls and clone size are those reported in that table. The sample lists some 2 million clones; roughly 95% were seen once. The data derive from a study of shared clonotypes between healthy human individuals. Study findings and constraints: Only blood samples were collected, and tissue repertoires likely differ.

Selected positively for CCR7 and CD45RO-negative, naive CD8 cells excluded terminally differentiated effector memory CD45RA+ cells. Germline CDR1 SGHAT, CDR2 FQNNGV. The CDR3 is 16 residues long. V lost 5 bases, J lost 5 bases, and 11 bases stayed unmatched. This sequence was found in a man aged 18 to 29 in good health. Sequenced input: naive CD8+ T cells sorted from blood. The chain links TRBV11-2 to TRBJ2-3, with TRBD2 matching over 9 bases. In DNA, the CDR3 is TGTGCCAGCAGCCCCTTTAGCGGGAGTGAGATAGATACGCAGTATTTT. Its translation: CASSPFSGSEIDTQYF.